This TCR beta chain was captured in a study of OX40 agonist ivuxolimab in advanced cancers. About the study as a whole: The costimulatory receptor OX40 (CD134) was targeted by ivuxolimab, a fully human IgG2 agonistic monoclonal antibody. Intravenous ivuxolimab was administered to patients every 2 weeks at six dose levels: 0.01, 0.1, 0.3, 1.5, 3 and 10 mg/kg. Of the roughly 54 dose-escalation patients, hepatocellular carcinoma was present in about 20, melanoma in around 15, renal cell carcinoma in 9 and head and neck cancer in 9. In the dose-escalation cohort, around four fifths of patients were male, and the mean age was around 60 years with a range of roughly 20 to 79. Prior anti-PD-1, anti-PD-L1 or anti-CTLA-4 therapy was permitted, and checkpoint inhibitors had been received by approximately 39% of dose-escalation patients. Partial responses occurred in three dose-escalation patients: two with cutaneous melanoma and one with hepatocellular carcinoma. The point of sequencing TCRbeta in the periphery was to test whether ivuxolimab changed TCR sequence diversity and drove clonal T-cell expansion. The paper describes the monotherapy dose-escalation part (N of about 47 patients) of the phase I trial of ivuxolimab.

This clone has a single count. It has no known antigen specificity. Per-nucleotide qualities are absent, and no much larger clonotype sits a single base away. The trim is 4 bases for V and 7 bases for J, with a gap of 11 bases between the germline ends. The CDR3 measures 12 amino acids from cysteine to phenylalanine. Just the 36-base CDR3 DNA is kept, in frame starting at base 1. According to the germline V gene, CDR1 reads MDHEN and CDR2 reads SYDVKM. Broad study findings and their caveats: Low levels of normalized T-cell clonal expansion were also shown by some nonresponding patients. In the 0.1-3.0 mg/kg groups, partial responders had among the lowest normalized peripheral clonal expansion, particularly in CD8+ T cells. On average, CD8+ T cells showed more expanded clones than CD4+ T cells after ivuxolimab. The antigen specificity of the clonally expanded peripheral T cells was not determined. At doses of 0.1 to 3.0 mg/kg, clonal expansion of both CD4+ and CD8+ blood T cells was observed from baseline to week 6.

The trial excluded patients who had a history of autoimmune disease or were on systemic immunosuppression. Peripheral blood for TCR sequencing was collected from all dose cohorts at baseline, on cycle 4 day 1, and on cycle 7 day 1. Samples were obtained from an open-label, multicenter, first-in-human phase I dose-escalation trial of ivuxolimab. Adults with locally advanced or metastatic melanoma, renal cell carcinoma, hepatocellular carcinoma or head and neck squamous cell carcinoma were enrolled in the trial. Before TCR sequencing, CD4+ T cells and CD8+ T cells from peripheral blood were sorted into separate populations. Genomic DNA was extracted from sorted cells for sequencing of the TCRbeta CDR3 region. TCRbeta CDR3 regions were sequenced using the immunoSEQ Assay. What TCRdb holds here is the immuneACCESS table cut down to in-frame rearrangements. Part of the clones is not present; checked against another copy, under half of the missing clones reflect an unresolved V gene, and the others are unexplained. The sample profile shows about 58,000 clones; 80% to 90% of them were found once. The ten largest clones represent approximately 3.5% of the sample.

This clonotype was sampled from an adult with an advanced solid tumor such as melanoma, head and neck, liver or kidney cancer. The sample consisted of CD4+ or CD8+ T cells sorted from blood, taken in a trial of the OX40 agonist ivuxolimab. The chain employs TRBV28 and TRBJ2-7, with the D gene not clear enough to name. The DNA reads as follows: TGTGCCAGCAGTTCCTCCACTTGGGAGCAGTACTTC. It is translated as CASSSSTWEQYF.